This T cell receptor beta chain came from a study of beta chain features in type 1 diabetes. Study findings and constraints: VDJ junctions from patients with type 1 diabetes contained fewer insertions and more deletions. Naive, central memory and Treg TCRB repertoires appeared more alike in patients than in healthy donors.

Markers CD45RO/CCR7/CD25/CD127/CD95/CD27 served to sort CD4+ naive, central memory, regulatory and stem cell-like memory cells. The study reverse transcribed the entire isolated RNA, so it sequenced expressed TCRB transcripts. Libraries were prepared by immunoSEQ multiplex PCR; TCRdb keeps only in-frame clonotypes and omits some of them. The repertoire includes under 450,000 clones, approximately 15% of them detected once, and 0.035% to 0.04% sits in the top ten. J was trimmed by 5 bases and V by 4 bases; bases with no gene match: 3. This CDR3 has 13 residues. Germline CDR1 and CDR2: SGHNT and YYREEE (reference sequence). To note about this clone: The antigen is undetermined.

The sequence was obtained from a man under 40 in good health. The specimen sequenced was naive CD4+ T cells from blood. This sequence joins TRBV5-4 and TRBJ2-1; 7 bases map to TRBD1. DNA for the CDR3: TGTGCCAGCAGCACCGGACAGGACAATGAGCAGTTCTTC. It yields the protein CASSTGQDNEQFF. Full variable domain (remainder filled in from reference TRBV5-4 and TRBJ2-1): ETGVTQSPTHLIKTRGQQVTLRCSSQSGHNTVSWYQQALGQGPQFIFQYYREEENGRGNFPPRFSGLQFPNYSSELNVNALELDDSALYLCASSTGQDNEQFFGPGTRLTVL.